The entry below describes one T cell receptor beta chain. This entry is derived from a study of early T cells in non-severe SARS-CoV-2 infection. About the research overall: The study sequenced bulk RNA from unsorted whole blood, with chains unpaired.

TCRdb redid the calling of the 5' RACE reads with MiXCR, one entry per CDR3 protein. The sample carries 85,000 to 100,000 distinct CDR3 sequences, approximately 10% recorded once. Germline V gives CDR1 MNHNY, CDR2 SVGAGI (reference sequence). V lost 4 bases and J 4 bases, leaving 13 bases between the germline ends. The CDR3 loop spans 14 amino acids. The sequence was collected from an adult who was a healthcare worker with PCR-confirmed SARS-CoV-2 infection or an uninfected control (not recorded which). The chain links TRBV6-6 to TRBJ1-2; possibly TRBD1 for D (6 bases). Sequences were obtained from whole blood. The CDR3 DNA reads TGTGCCAGCAGTTCGATGGACAGTTTCTATGGCTACACCTTC. It encodes CASSSMDSFYGYTF.